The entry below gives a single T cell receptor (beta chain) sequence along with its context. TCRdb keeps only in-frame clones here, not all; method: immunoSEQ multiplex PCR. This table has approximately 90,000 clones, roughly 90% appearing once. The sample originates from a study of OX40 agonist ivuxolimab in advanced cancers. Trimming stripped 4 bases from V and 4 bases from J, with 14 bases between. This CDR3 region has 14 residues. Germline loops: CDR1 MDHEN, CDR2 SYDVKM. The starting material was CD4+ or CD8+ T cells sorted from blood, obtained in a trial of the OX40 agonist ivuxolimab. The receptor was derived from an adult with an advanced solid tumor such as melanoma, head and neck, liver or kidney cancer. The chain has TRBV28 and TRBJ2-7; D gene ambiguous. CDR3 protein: CASSSATLPYEQYF. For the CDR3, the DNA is TGTGCCAGCAGTTCGGCGACTTTGCCGTACGAGCAGTACTTC. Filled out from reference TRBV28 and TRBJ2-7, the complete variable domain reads DVKVTQSSRYLVKRTGEKVFLECVQDMDHENMFWYRQDPGLGLRLIYFSYDVKMKEKGDIPEGYSVSREKKERFSLILESASTNQTSMYLCASSSATLPYEQYFGPGTRLTVT.